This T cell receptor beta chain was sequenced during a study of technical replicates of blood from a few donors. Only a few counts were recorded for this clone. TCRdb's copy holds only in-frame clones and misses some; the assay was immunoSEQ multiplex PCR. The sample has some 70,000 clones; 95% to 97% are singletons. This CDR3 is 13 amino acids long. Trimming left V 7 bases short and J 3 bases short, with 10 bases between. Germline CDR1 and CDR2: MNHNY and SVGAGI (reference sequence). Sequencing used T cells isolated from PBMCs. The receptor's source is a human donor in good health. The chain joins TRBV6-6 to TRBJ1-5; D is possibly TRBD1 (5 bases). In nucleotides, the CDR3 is TGTGCCAGCATCAGGGATACCAATCAGCCCCAGCATTTT. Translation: CASIRDTNQPQHF.